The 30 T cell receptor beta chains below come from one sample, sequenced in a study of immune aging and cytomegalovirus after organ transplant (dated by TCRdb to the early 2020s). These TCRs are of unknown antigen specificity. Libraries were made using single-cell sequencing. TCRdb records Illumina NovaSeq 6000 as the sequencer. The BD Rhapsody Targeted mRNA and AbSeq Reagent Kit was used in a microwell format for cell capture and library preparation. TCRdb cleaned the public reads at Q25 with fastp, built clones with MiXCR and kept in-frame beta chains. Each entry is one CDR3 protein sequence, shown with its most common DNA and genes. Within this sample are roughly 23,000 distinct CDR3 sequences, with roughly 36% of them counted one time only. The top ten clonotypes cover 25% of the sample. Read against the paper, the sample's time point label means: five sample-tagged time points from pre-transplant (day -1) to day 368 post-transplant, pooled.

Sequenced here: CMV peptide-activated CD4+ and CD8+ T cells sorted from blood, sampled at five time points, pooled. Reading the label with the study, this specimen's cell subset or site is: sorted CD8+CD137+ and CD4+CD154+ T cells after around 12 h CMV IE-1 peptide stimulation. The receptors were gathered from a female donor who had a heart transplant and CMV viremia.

The CDR3 coding sequence is TGTGCCAGCAGCCTCGGACAGTACAATCAGCCCCAGCATTTT. Residues: CASSLGQYNQPQHF. The J gene is TRBJ1-5, the V gene TRBV3-1; maybe TRBD1 (6 bases). Trimming stripped 4 bases from V and 3 bases from J, with 10 bases between. The CDR3 spans 14 residues. Germline V gene sequence: CDR1 LGHDT, CDR2 YNNKEL (reference sequence).

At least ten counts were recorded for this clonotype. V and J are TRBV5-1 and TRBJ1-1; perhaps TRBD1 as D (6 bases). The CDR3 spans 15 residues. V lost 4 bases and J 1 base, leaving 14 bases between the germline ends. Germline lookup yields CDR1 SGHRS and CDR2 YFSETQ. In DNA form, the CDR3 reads TGCGCCAGCAGCCAGCAGTCACAGGGGAACACTGAAGCTTTCTTT. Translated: CASSQQSQGNTEAFF.

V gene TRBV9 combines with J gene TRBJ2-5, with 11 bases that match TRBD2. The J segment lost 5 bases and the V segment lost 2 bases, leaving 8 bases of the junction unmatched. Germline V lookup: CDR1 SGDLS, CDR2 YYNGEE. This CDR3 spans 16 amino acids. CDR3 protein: CASSVSGGAWGETQYF. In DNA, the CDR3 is TGTGCCAGCAGCGTTAGCGGGGGGGCCTGGGGGGAGACCCAGTACTTC.

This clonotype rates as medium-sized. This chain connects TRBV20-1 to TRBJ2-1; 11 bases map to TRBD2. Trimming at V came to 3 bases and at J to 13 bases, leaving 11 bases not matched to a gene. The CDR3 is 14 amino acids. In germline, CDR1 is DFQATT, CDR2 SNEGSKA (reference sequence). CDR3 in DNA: TGCAGTGCTAGTGGGCTAGCGGGAGGTATTGAACAGTTCTTC. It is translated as CSASGLAGGIEQFF.

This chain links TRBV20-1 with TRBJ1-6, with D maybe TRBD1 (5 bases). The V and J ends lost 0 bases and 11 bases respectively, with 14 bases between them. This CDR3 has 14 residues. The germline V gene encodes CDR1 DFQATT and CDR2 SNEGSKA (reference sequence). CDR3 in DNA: TGCAGTGCTAGAGATTGGGGCAGTAGGACACCCCTCCACTTT. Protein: CSARDWGSRTPLHF.

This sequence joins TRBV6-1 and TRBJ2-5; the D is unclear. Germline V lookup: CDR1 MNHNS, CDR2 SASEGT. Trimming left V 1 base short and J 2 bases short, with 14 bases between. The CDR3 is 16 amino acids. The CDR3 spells CASSEEGIGLQETQYF. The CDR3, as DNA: TGTGCCAGCAGTGAAGAAGGGATTGGATTGCAAGAGACCCAGTACTTC.

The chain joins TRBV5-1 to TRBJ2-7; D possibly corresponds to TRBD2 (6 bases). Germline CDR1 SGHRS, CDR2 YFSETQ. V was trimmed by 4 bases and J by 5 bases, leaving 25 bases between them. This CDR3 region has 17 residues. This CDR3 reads CASSMILGRYRDDEQYF. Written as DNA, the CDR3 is TGCGCCAGCAGCATGATTCTAGGGAGGTATCGAGACGACGAGCAGTACTTC. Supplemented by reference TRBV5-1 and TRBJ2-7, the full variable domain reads KAGVTQTPRYLIKTRGQQVTLSCSPISGHRSVSWYQQTPGQGLQFLFEYFSETQRNKGNFPGRFSGRQFSNSRSEMNVSTLELGDSALYLCASSMILGRYRDDEQYFGPGTRLTVT.

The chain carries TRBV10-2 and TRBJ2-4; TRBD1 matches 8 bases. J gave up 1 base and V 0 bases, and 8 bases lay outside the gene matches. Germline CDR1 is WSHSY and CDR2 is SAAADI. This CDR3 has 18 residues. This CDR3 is CASSESTGQGEAKNIQYF. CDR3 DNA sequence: TGCGCCAGCAGTGAGTCGACCGGACAGGGAGAGGCCAAAAACATTCAGTACTTC.

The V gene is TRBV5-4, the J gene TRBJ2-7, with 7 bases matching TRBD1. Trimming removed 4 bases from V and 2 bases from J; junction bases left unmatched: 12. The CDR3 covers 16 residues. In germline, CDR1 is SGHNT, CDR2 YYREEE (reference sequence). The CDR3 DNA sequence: TGTGCCAGCAGCCCGCACCGCAGACAGGGCCCCTACGAGCAGTACTTC. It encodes CASSPHRRQGPYEQYF.

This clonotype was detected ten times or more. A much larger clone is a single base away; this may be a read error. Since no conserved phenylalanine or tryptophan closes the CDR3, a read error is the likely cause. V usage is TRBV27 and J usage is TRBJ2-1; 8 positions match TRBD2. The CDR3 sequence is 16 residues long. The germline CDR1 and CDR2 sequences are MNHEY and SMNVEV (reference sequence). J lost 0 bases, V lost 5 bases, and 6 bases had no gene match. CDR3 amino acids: CASSRLARDSYNEQFL. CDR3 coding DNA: TGTGCCAGCAGTCGACTAGCGAGGGACTCCTACAATGAGCAGTTCCTC.

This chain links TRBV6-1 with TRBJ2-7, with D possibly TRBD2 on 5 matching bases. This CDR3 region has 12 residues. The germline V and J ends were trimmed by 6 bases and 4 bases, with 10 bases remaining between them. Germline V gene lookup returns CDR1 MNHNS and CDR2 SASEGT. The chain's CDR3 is CASRLVSYEQYF. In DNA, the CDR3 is TGTGCCAGCAGACTAGTATCTTACGAGCAGTACTTC.

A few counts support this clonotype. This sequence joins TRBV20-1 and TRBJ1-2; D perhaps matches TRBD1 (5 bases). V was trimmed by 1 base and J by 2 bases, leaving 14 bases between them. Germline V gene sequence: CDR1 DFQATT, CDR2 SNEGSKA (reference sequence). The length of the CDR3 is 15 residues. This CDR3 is CSARGGGGLNYGYTF. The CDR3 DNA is TGCAGTGCTAGAGGGGGGGGTGGACTCAACTATGGCTACACCTTC.

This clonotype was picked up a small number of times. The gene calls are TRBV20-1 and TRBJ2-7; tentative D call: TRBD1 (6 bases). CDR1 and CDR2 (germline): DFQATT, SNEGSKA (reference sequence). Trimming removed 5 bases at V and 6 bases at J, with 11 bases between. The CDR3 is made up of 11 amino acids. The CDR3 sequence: CSAEAGVEQYF. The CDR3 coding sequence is TGCAGTGCTGAAGCAGGGGTCGAGCAGTACTTC.

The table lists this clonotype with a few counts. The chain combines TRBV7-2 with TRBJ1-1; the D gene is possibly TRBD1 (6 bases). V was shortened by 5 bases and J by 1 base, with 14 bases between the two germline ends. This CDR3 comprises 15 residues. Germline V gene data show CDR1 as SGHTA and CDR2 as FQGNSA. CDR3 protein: CASSPPGQRNTEAFF. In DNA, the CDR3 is TGTGCCAGCAGCCCACCGGGACAACGGAACACTGAAGCTTTCTTT.

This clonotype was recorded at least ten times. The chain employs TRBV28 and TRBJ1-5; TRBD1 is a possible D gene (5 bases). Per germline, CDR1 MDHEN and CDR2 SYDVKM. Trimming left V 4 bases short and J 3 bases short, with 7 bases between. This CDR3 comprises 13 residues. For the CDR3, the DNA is TGTGCCAGCAGTTGGGGGTTCAATCAGCCCCAGCATTTT. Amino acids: CASSWGFNQPQHF.

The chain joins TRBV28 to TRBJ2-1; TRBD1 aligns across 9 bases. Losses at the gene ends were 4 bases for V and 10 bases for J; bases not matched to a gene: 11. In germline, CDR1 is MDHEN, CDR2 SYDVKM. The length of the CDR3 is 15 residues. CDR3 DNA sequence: TGTGCCAGCAGTTCCGAAGGGACAGGGAAGGACGAGCAGTTCTTC. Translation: CASSSEGTGKDEQFF.

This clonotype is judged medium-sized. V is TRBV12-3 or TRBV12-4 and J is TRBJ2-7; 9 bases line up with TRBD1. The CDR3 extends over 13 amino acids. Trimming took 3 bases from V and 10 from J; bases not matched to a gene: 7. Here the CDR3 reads CASSFRQGEAQYF. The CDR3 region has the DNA TGTGCCAGCAGTTTCAGACAGGGGGAGGCTCAGTACTTC.

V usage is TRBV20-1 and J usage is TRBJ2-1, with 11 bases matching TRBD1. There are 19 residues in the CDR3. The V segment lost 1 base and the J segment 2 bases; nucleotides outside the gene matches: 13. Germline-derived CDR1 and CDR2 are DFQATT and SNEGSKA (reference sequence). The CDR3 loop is CSARGGGQGVYGTYNEQFF. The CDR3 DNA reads TGCAGTGCTAGAGGTGGGGGACAGGGGGTCTACGGTACCTACAATGAGCAGTTCTTC.

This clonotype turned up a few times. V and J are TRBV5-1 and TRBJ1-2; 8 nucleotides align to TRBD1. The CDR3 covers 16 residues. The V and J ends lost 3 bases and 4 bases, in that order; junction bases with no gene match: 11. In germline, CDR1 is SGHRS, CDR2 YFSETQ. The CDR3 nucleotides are TGCGCCAGCAGCTCGGGAGGGGACAGGTCATCCTATGGCTACACCTTC. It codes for CASSSGGDRSSYGYTF.

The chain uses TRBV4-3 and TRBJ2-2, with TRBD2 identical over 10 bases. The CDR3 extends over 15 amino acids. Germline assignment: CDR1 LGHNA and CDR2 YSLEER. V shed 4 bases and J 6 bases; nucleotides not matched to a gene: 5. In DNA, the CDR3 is TGCGCCAGCAGCCCAGCGGGGGGGTTTCCCGGGGAGCTGTTTTTT. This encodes CASSPAGGFPGELFF.

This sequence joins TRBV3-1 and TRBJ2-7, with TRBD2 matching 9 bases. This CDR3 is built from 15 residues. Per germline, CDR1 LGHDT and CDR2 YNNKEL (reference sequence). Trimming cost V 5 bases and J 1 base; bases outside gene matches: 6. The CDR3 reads CASSWPAGGSYEQYF. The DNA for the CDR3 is TGTGCCAGCAGCTGGCCAGCGGGAGGTTCCTACGAGCAGTACTTC.

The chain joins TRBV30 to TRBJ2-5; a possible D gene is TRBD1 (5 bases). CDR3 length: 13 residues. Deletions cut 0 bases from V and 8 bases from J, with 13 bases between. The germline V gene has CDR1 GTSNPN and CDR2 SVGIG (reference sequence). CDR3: CAWSVQAPGTQYF. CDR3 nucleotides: TGTGCCTGGAGTGTACAGGCCCCTGGAACCCAGTACTTC.

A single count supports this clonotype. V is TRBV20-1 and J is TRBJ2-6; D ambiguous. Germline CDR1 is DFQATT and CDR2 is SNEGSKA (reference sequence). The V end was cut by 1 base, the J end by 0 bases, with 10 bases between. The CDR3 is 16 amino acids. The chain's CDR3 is CSARGGGLSGANVLTF. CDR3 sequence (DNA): TGCAGTGCTAGAGGTGGCGGTCTCTCTGGGGCCAACGTCCTGACTTTC.

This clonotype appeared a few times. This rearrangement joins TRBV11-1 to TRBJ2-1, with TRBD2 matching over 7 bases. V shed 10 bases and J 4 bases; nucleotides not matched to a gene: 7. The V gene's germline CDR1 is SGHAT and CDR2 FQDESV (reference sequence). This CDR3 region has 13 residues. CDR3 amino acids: CATRGVGYNEQFF. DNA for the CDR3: TGTGCCACCCGGGGGGTAGGTTACAATGAGCAGTTCTTC.

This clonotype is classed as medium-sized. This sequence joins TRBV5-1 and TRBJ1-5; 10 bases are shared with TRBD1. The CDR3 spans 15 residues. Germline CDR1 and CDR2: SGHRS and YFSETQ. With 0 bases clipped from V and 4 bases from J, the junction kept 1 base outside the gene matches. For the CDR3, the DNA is TGCGCCAGCAGCTTGGGGGACAGGGGTAATCAGCCCCAGCATTTT. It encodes CASSLGDRGNQPQHF.

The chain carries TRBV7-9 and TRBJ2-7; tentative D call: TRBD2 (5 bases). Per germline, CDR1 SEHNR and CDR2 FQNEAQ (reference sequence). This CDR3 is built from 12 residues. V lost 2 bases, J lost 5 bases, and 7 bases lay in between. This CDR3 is CASSLTSNEQYF. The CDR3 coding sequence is TGTGCCAGCAGCTTAACTAGTAACGAGCAGTACTTC.

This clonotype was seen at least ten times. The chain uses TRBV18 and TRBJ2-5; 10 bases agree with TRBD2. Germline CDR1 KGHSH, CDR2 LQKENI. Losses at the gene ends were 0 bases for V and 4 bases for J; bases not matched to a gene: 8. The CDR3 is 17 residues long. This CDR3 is CASSPPLAGDRSETQYF. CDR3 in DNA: TGTGCCAGCTCACCACCCCTAGCGGGAGATCGGTCAGAGACCCAGTACTTC.

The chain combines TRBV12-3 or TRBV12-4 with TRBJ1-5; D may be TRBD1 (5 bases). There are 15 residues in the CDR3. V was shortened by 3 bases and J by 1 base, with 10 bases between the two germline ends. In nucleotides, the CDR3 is TGTGCCAGCAGTTTGGGGGGGAAAAGCAATCAGCCCCAGCATTTT. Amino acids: CASSLGGKSNQPQHF.

The CDR3 spells CASSEVGAGGYEQYF. The CDR3 nucleotides are TGTGCCAGCAGTGAAGTCGGGGCAGGGGGCTACGAGCAGTACTTC. V gene TRBV6-1 combines with J gene TRBJ2-7, with 7 bases that match TRBD1. This CDR3 spans 15 amino acids. Germline V lookup: CDR1 MNHNS, CDR2 SASEGT. Germline trimming cut 1 base from V and 3 bases from J; bases unmatched to any gene: 6.

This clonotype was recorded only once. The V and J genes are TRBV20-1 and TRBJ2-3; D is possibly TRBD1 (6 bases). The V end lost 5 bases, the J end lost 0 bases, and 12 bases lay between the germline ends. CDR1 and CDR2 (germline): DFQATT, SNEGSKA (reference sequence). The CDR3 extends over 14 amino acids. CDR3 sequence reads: CSAVSGQSTDTQYF. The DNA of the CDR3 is TGCAGTGCTGTTTCGGGACAAAGCACAGATACGCAGTATTTT.